The 30 T cell receptor beta chains given below trace back to one sample, sequenced in a study of long-term antiretroviral therapy in people with HIV. An immunoSEQ assay, version v3.0, was performed at survey level. This table comes from immunoSEQ multiplex PCR, and its TCRdb copy is limited to in-frame clones, with some not included. The sample consists of approximately 30,000 clones, 70% to 80% of them appearing once. The sequenced sample was unsorted PBMCs, obtained 1.9 years after starting antiretroviral therapy. The origin of the receptors is a man aged 18 to 29 with HIV.

The chain links TRBV18 to TRBJ1-2, with 7 bases lining up with TRBD1. This CDR3 region has 16 residues. Germline lookup yields CDR1 KGHSH and CDR2 LQKENI. V shed 3 bases and J 2 bases; nucleotides not matched to a gene: 9. This chain's CDR3 is CASSPSQGFGNYGYTF. CDR3 in DNA: TGTGCCAGCTCACCGTCACAGGGGTTTGGGAACTATGGCTACACCTTC.

The rearrangement links TRBV5-1 to TRBJ2-2; TRBD1 is a possible D gene (6 bases). The CDR3 loop spans 13 amino acids. CDR1 SGHRS and CDR2 YFSETQ come from the germline V gene. Trimming removed 5 bases from V and 2 bases from J, with 7 bases in between. CDR3 in amino acids: CASRQGNTGELFF. CDR3 sequence (DNA): TGCGCCAGCAGACAGGGAAACACCGGGGAGCTGTTTTTT.

This clone was counted between two and nine times. The chain employs TRBV7-9 and TRBJ1-2; 7 nucleotides align to TRBD1. This CDR3 spans 16 amino acids. Trimming removed 0 bases from V and 8 bases from J; junction bases left unmatched: 12. Germline loops: CDR1 SEHNR, CDR2 FQNEAQ (reference sequence). The DNA of the CDR3 is TGTGCCAGCAGCTTAGCCTTGGACAGGCTCGAGAACGGCTACACCTTC. It translates to CASSLALDRLENGYTF.

The rearrangement uses TRBV5-4 and TRBJ1-1; D unresolved. Germline V gene data show CDR1 as SGHNT and CDR2 as YYREEE (reference sequence). The CDR3 covers 13 residues. V lost 0 bases to trimming and J lost 5 bases, with 8 bases between them. CDR3 coding DNA: TGTGCCAGCAGCTTGGGCGAGGCAACTGAAGCTTTCTTT. Translating it yields CASSLGEATEAFF.

The rearrangement joins TRBV4-2 to TRBJ2-5, with 16 bases identical to TRBD2. The CDR3 sequence is 17 residues long. Trimming cost V 4 bases and J 5 bases; bases outside gene matches: 7. Germline values: CDR1 LGHNA, CDR2 YNFKEQ. The CDR3 sequence is CASSPGTSGGGSETQYF. CDR3 DNA: TGTGCCAGCAGCCCCGGGACTAGCGGGGGGGGTTCCGAGACCCAGTACTTC.

The rearrangement uses TRBV2 and TRBJ2-2; D not resolved. Germline values: CDR1 SNHLY, CDR2 FYNNEI. Trimming removed 7 bases from V and 7 bases from J, with 19 bases in between. This CDR3 contains 15 residues. As DNA, the CDR3 is TGTGCCAGCATCCCGGAGCCAAGGCACCACGGGGAGCTGTTTTTT. It yields the protein CASIPEPRHHGELFF.

This clone was seen a handful of times. The rearrangement uses TRBV6-1 and TRBJ1-2; unclear D gene. This CDR3 has 11 residues. Trimming took off 3 bases at V and 8 bases at J, with 7 bases between the two ends. Germline V gene data show CDR1 as MNHNS and CDR2 as SASEGT. The CDR3: CASSDIGGYTF. CDR3 DNA: TGTGCCAGCAGTGATATAGGCGGCTACACCTTC.

This chain links TRBV7-9 with TRBJ2-1, with D possibly TRBD2 on 6 matching bases. Germline CDR1 reads SEHNR; CDR2 reads FQNEAQ (reference sequence). V gave up 8 bases and J gave up 1 base, with 12 bases separating them. The CDR3 consists of 14 residues. The CDR3 region is CASSLTSSYNEQFF. In nucleotides, the CDR3 is TGTGCCAGCTCGTTGACTAGTTCCTACAATGAGCAGTTCTTC.

The chain carries TRBV4-1 and TRBJ2-2; 10 bases line up with TRBD1. The CDR3 extends over 14 amino acids. With 3 bases clipped from V and 6 bases from J, the junction kept 1 base outside the gene matches. CDR1 and CDR2 from the germline V gene are MGHRA and YSYEKL. The CDR3 nucleotides read TGCGCCAGCAGCCATGGACAGGGGGCCGGGGAGCTGTTTTTT. Translating gives CASSHGQGAGELFF.

The J gene is TRBJ2-5, the V gene TRBV11-1; the match to TRBD1 covers 7 bases. V lost 5 bases to trimming and J lost 2 bases; unmatched junction nucleotides: 5. The germline V gene encodes CDR1 SGHAT and CDR2 FQDESV (reference sequence). The CDR3 length is 14 residues. This CDR3 reads CASSHTGAQETQYF. DNA for the CDR3: TGTGCCAGCAGCCACACAGGGGCACAAGAGACCCAGTACTTC.

The J gene is TRBJ2-6, the V gene TRBV7-3; perhaps TRBD2 as D (7 bases). The V gene lost 2 bases and the J gene lost 4 bases, with 15 bases spanning the gap. This CDR3 comprises 17 residues. CDR1 is SGHTA and CDR2 is FQGTGA in the germline V gene. The CDR3 loop reads CASSLQGRGTGANVLTF. CDR3 bases: TGTGCCAGCAGCTTACAGGGGCGGGGGACCGGGGCCAACGTCCTGACTTTC.

The J gene is TRBJ2-2, the V gene TRBV5-1; D is unresolved. V was shortened by 0 bases and J by 4 bases, with 10 bases between the two germline ends. The CDR3 spans 15 residues. The germline CDR1 and CDR2 sequences are SGHRS and YFSETQ. CDR3 amino acids: CASSLGASTTGELFF. The CDR3 DNA is TGCGCCAGCAGCTTGGGGGCGTCAACCACCGGGGAGCTGTTTTTT.

The rearrangement joins TRBV7-6 to TRBJ1-6; the D is unclear. V lost 7 bases to trimming and J lost 0 bases, with 10 bases between them. This CDR3 spans 15 amino acids. CDR1 and CDR2 (germline): SGHVS, FNYEAQ. CDR3 coding DNA: TGTGCCAGCACCCCGGGCATCTCCTATAATTCACCCCTCCACTTT. Translating gives CASTPGISYNSPLHF. Complete variable domain (other parts from reference TRBV7-6 and TRBJ1-6): GAGVSQSPRYKVTKRGQDVALRCDPISGHVSLYWYRQALGQGPEFLTYFNYEAQQDKSGLPNDRFSAERPEGSISTLTIQRTEQRDSAMYRCASTPGISYNSPLHFGNGTRLTVT.

The chain recombines TRBV7-2 with TRBJ2-7; D ambiguous. This CDR3 has 13 amino acids. The V end was cut by 3 bases, the J end by 2 bases, with 8 bases between. Germline V CDR1 and CDR2: SGHTA, FQGNSA. CDR3 region: CASSFFPTYEQYF. For the CDR3, the DNA is TGTGCCAGCAGCTTTTTCCCCACCTACGAGCAGTACTTC.

This clone was seen only a few times. The chain couples TRBV7-2 to TRBJ1-2, with D unclear. The germline V and J ends were trimmed by 0 bases and 4 bases, with 6 bases remaining between them. The CDR3 covers 13 residues. The germline V gene encodes CDR1 SGHTA and CDR2 FQGNSA. CDR3 amino acids: CASSLAGVYGYTF. The CDR3 region has the DNA TGTGCCAGCAGCTTAGCAGGAGTCTATGGCTACACCTTC.

In its sample, this clone was seen a few times. V is TRBV4-2 and J is TRBJ1-2; 8 bases align to TRBD1. After removal of 3 bases from V and 14 bases from J, the junction contained 8 bases not matched to a gene. Germline CDR1 LGHNA, CDR2 YNFKEQ. The length of the CDR3 is 12 residues. CDR3 nucleotide sequence: TGTGCCAGCAGCCACGAGGACAGGGCCTTAACCTTC. Protein sequence: CASSHEDRALTF.

This chain joins TRBV18 and TRBJ2-7, with D possibly TRBD1 on 6 matching bases. The CDR3 has 14 residues. Trimming cost V 5 bases and J 2 bases, with 13 bases left between them. Germline CDR1 reads KGHSH; CDR2 reads LQKENI. The CDR3 is CASSTGTPTYEQYF. CDR3 DNA: TGTGCCAGCTCAACAGGGACACCGACCTACGAGCAGTACTTC.

The chain carries TRBV28 and TRBJ2-1; D is undetermined. This CDR3 region has 16 residues. V was cut by 1 base and J by 8 bases, with 18 bases left in between. In germline, CDR1 is MDHEN, CDR2 SYDVKM. The CDR3 region has the DNA TGTGCCAGCAGTTTATTCGAGGCCTCCGCCTTGGATGAGCAGTTCTTC. It yields the protein CASSLFEASALDEQFF.

V usage is TRBV6-5 and J usage is TRBJ1-3; D uncertain. Germline CDR1 is MNHEY and CDR2 is SVGAGI. The length of the CDR3 is 15 residues. Trimming left V 3 bases short and J 4 bases short, with 13 bases between. The CDR3 reads CASSYRERAGNTIYF. The CDR3 nucleotides are TGTGCCAGCAGTTATAGGGAAAGGGCCGGAAACACCATATATTTT.

In the case of this clone: At one of its ends the junction is not consistent with the germline gene, which may arise from a read error. This chain uses TRBV10-3 with TRBJ2-7; 10 bases align to TRBD2. Germline lookup yields CDR1 ENHRY and CDR2 SYGVKD. This CDR3 has 15 residues. Here the CDR3 reads CAVSDLSSGGYEQYF. In DNA form, the CDR3 reads TGTGCCGTCAGTGATCTATCTAGCGGGGGTTACGAGCAGTACTTC.

The CDR3 region has the DNA TGTGCCAGCAGCTTAGGCACAGATACGCAGTATTTT. Residues: CASSLGTDTQYF. The chain joins TRBV11-2 to TRBJ2-3; D uncertain. Germline V CDR1 and CDR2: SGHAT, FQNNGV. Trimming shortened V by 1 base and J by 1 base, and 0 bases separated the two germline ends. This CDR3 contains 12 residues.

The chain combines TRBV28 with TRBJ1-5, with 7 bases lining up with TRBD1. The CDR3 runs 14 residues. V was clipped by 6 bases and J by 6 bases; unmatched bases: 8. Per the germline V gene, CDR1 is MDHEN and CDR2 is SYDVKM. The CDR3 spells CASSSGQVGQPQHF. For the CDR3, the DNA is TGTGCCAGCAGCTCAGGACAGGTGGGTCAGCCCCAGCATTTT.

The chain employs TRBV13 and TRBJ1-4; maybe TRBD1 (5 bases). V lost 3 bases, J lost 4 bases, and 12 bases lay in between. The V gene's germline CDR1 is PRHDT and CDR2 FYEKMQ (reference sequence). This CDR3 has 15 residues. The chain's CDR3 is CASSFGTDGNEKLFF. The CDR3, as DNA: TGTGCCAGCAGCTTCGGGACCGACGGTAATGAAAAACTGTTTTTT.

V gene TRBV6-1 combines with J gene TRBJ1-4, with 8 positions matching TRBD1. This CDR3 region has 16 residues. From germline, CDR1 is MNHNS and CDR2 SASEGT. The J segment lost 5 bases and the V segment lost 3 bases, leaving 8 bases of the junction unmatched. This CDR3 is CASSDTQQGGNEKLFF. For the CDR3, the DNA is TGTGCCAGCAGTGATACCCAACAGGGGGGAAATGAAAAACTGTTTTTT.

This clone was observed a handful of times. The chain recombines TRBV19 with TRBJ2-2, with no clear D. Trimming removed 5 bases from V and 1 base from J, with 11 bases in between. The CDR3 is 15 amino acids. Germline V gene data show CDR1 as LNHDA and CDR2 as SQIVND (reference sequence). In nucleotides, the CDR3 is TGTGCCAGTAGTCCAAGACTCGAGAACACCGGGGAGCTGTTTTTT. This translates into CASSPRLENTGELFF.

V usage is TRBV7-2 and J usage is TRBJ1-4; no firm D call. The CDR3 consists of 15 residues. The V gene lost 0 bases and the J gene lost 5 bases, with 10 bases spanning the gap. CDR1 SGHTA and CDR2 FQGNSA come from the germline V gene. The CDR3 DNA sequence: TGTGCCAGCAGCTTAGCGGTGCAGAGCAATGAAAAACTGTTTTTT. It is translated as CASSLAVQSNEKLFF.

V and J are TRBV5-1 and TRBJ2-3; no clear D. This CDR3 is built from 16 residues. Germline CDR1 reads SGHRS; CDR2 reads YFSETQ. With 0 bases removed from V and 2 bases from J, the gap between germline ends came to 13 bases. CDR3 DNA sequence: TGCGCCAGCAGCTTGGCCGCGACTCTACACACAGATACGCAGTATTTT. This sequence encodes CASSLAATLHTDTQYF.

This chain uses TRBV28 with TRBJ2-2; D call uncertain. From germline, CDR1 is MDHEN and CDR2 SYDVKM. The CDR3 has 12 amino acids. With 2 bases removed from V and 6 bases from J, the gap between germline ends came to 4 bases. CDR3 loop: CASSLRAGELFF. CDR3 sequence (DNA): TGTGCCAGCAGTTTACGGGCCGGGGAGCTGTTTTTT.

The chain has TRBV5-1 and TRBJ1-1; D unresolved. The CDR3 sequence is 14 residues long. The V end was cut by 0 bases, the J end by 4 bases, with 10 bases between. The germline gives CDR1 SGHRS, CDR2 YFSETQ. CDR3 DNA: TGCGCCAGCAGCTTGGCCCCGGGGAGCACTGAAGCTTTCTTT. Its translation is CASSLAPGSTEAFF.

This clone occurred a few times. J is TRBJ1-6 and V is TRBV27, with 10 bases aligning to TRBD1. From germline, CDR1 is MNHEY and CDR2 SMNVEV (reference sequence). The length of the CDR3 is 14 residues. Trimming cost V 6 bases and J 10 bases; bases outside gene matches: 6. The CDR3, as DNA: TGTGCCAGCAGCCCCGGACAGGGGGAGTCACCCCTCCACTTT. Its protein product is CASSPGQGESPLHF.